This TCR beta chain appears in the sequencing data of a study of cytomegalovirus exposure and HLA in healthy donors. Sequencing used immunoSEQ multiplex PCR; TCRdb keeps in-frame clones, though not all of them. The table shows approximately 70,000 clones, with approximately 94% occurring only once. While the first cohort had around 700 subjects, the donors belonged to the separate validation cohort of roughly 130 subjects. General study results and limits: Most TCR sequences showed up rarely, but some public TCRs showed up in many donors. That first-cohort TCR clusters tended to co-occur in the roughly 110 validation repertoires was found in a later analysis.

CDR1 is DFQATT, CDR2 SNEGSKA, per germline (reference sequence). J was trimmed by 8 bases and V by 5 bases; bases with no gene match: 3. CDR3 size: 11 residues. A note on this clone: Its antigen is not identified.

This receptor was identified in a woman aged 18-29 years in good health and CMV-seronegative. The chain recombines TRBV20-1 with TRBJ2-4; 7 bases line up with TRBD1. The sample was PBMCs. The CDR3, as DNA: TGCAGTGCTCCAACAGGGGACATTCAGTACTTC. Protein product: CSAPTGDIQYF.